What follows describes a single T cell receptor beta chain. The antigen it binds to is not known. No much larger clonotype is one base removed from it; base qualities were not supplied. The time point label on this specimen signifies: pre-sensitization, week 0. The sample's treatment or condition label, decoded: therapeutic diphenylcyclopropenone sensitization with weekly scalp DPC. At every patch-test visit, the blood draw took place before the patch test was put on. To be eligible, patients had to be aged 18 to 70, diagnosed with alopecia and judged suitable for DPC therapy, while pregnant patients were excluded. Unfractionated whole blood was collected in Tempus Blood RNA tubes, and total RNA was extracted from that blood. Library generation was performed with RACE. These reads were obtained on a NextSeq 500. During library preparation, unique molecular identifiers were attached to individual cDNA molecules so that TCRs could be counted quantitatively and reproducibly. Each blood RNA sample was used to sequence both TCR alpha and TCR beta chains. In the authors' own workflow: The median number of TCRs per sample was around 100,000, ranging from about 23,224 to 690,600. The Decombinator software suite was used to annotate V, J and CDR3 in the TCR reads. For PS versus PT1 abundance plots, all samples were subsampled to the same number of TCRs (28,000). Expanded TCRs were defined as absent before sensitization and observed at least eight times at the 2-week time point. The public reads were reanalyzed by TCRdb: fastp trimming at Q25, MiXCR alignment, in-frame beta chains only. Rows are unified per CDR3 protein, each entry keeping the most common DNA and genes. For this entry, the V and J calls and clone size follow TCRdb and not the study's own pipeline. The sample records 99,000 or so distinct CDR3 sequences, under 14% of which are singletons. The ten biggest clones cover 3.1% of the sample.

Spanning cysteine to phenylalanine, the CDR3 consists of 15 amino acids. The kept DNA is CDR3 alone, 45 bases in frame from the first base. CDR1 and CDR2, looked up from the germline V gene, are SGHVS and FNYEAQ. V lost 7 bases and J lost 0 bases; the stretch between them is 13 bases long. The data are from a study of human T cells and chemical hapten exposure (dated by TCRdb to about 2021). Turning to the overall study: For sensitization, 2% DPC in acetone was applied to a roughly 2 cm by roughly 2 cm area of upper inner arm skin. Peripheral blood TCR repertoire changes were tracked in vivo in alopecia patients during primary and secondary sensitization to the hapten diphenylcyclopropenone (DPC). Libraries were pooled for sequencing, and per-sample TCR yields varied mainly because of small differences in library volumes within the pool. Blood samples were taken from patients before sensitization (week 0) and then at 2, 6 and about 24 weeks after DPC sensitization. For TCR sequencing, blood came from over 25 alopecia patients at anywhere from one to four time points (pre-sensitization, 2, 6 and 24 weeks). Patch tests used Finn chambers with 0.01% DPC on the upper back, scored after 6 days by International Contact Dermatitis Research Group standards. Alopecia areata with under or over 50% scalp involvement, alopecia totalis and alopecia universalis were represented in the patient cohort, which was mostly female. Throughout the roughly 25-week study period, patients were also given weekly therapeutic DPC doses on the scalp.

What the research found in general, with its limitations: DPC sensitization did not change the number of TCRs with a frequency above 1 in 1000, and there was no evidence of changes in global repertoire structure. Alopecia, a presumed autoimmune disease, was present in all patients, so the immune response of the patients might differ from that of healthy individuals. After repeated subsampling, the strength of the expansion versus patch-test correlation and the threshold at which it became significant changed. Compared with pre-sensitization or healthy control sets, expanded TCRs formed significantly more large CDR3 similarity clusters, which is consistent with antigen-driven responses. The number of PT1 expanded TCRs positively correlated with patch test score, significant at thresholds 8, 16 and 32 but not 4.

This sample comprised whole blood, obtained in connection with sensitization to the hapten diphenylcyclopropenone (DPC). Rearrangement joined TRBV7-6 to TRBJ1-3; no D segment can be confidently identified. The clonotype was recovered from a woman in her sixties with alopecia areata. Some clones in this sample may be carry-over from other donors' samples. The DNA reads as follows: TGTGCCAGCATCGCGAACGGGAACTCTGGAAACACCATATATTTT. Its translation is CASIANGNSGNTIYF.